The clone carrying this T cell receptor beta chain was detected a few times. Constant-region reverse primers amplified full-length variable regions, followed by semi-nested Nested Universal Primer A PCR. TCRdb analysed the 5' RACE reads with MiXCR anew, one entry per CDR3 protein. Of about 61,000 distinct CDR3 sequences listed, approximately 29% were seen once; the top ten hold about 2.5%. Germline CDR1 and CDR2: LGHNA and YNFKEQ. Between the trimmed V and J ends, which lost 0 bases and 5 bases, there was a span of 10 bases. The CDR3 runs 15 residues. The sample comprised tumor-infiltrating naive CD4+ T cells sorted from the breast tumor. The sample's subset: naive CD4+ T cells, CD4+CD45RA+CD25-. The V call is TRBV4-2, the J call TRBJ2-2; D is undetermined. The sequence was obtained from a female donor with breast cancer. The CDR3 nucleotides are TGTGCCAGCAGCCAAGATTTTTCGGCTACCGGGGAGCTGTTTTTT. This encodes CASSQDFSATGELFF.